Shown below are 19 T cell receptor beta chains from a single sample sequenced in a study of OX40 agonist ivuxolimab in advanced cancers. The assay was immunoSEQ multiplex PCR, and TCRdb's table has in-frame clones only and misses some. The sample lists 20,000 to 25,000 clones, 80% to 90% seen once, with less than 45% in the top ten. Sequenced material: CD4+ or CD8+ T cells sorted from blood, taken in a trial of the OX40 agonist ivuxolimab. The receptors here all came from an adult with an advanced solid tumor such as melanoma, head and neck, liver or kidney cancer.

The genes are TRBV11-2 and TRBJ2-5, with 10 positions matching TRBD2. J was trimmed by 5 bases and V by 1 base; bases with no gene match: 13. CDR1 SGHAT and CDR2 FQNNGV come from the germline V gene. This CDR3 comprises 18 residues. CDR3 residues: CASSLGGPSGRGTETQYF. The CDR3 DNA follows: TGTGCCAGCAGCTTAGGGGGGCCTAGCGGGAGAGGGACGGAGACCCAGTACTTC.

The V call is TRBV28, the J call TRBJ1-5, with D possibly being TRBD1 (6 bases). Germline lookup yields CDR1 MDHEN and CDR2 SYDVKM. The CDR3 extends over 16 amino acids. V dropped 3 bases and J dropped 2 bases, with 14 bases sitting between them. The CDR3 coding sequence is TGTGCCAGCAGTTTCATCGGGGCAGGGGGCAATCAGCCCCAGCATTTT. Protein sequence: CASSFIGAGGNQPQHF.

The rearrangement links TRBV5-1 to TRBJ2-5; D is undetermined. The CDR3 runs 18 residues. V gave up 4 bases and J gave up 0 bases, with 22 bases separating them. Germline CDR1 is SGHRS and CDR2 is YFSETQ. CDR3 loop: CASSLGVASLIYQETQYF. CDR3 bases: TGCGCCAGCAGCCTAGGAGTGGCCTCCCTAATTTACCAAGAGACCCAGTACTTC.

The J gene is TRBJ2-2, the V gene TRBV10-2; D tentatively fits TRBD1 or TRBD2 (5 bases each). Germline CDR1 and CDR2: WSHSY and SAAADI. This CDR3 comprises 12 residues. The V end was cut by 8 bases, the J end by 6 bases, with 10 bases between. CDR3 DNA: TGCGCCAGCTCCCTGGGGGCCGGGGAGCTGTTTTTT. Protein: CASSLGAGELFF.

The chain combines TRBV6-1 with TRBJ2-7, with 7 bases fitting TRBD1. Trimming took 4 bases from V and 6 from J; bases not matched to a gene: 9. CDR3 length equals 14 residues. The germline V gene has CDR1 MNHNS and CDR2 SASEGT. Here the CDR3 reads CASSVLGGQTEQYF. CDR3 in DNA: TGTGCCAGCAGTGTTCTAGGGGGACAGACCGAGCAGTACTTC.

V gene TRBV5-1 combines with J gene TRBJ1-5; 7 bases are shared with TRBD1. J was trimmed by 4 bases and V by 4 bases; bases with no gene match: 5. The CDR3 contains 14 residues. Germline V gene lookup returns CDR1 SGHRS and CDR2 YFSETQ. This chain's CDR3 is CASSQGTENQPQHF. Written as DNA, the CDR3 is TGCGCCAGCAGCCAAGGGACAGAGAATCAGCCCCAGCATTTT.

The chain combines TRBV6-5 with TRBJ2-7, with TRBD1 matching over 7 bases. Losses at the gene ends were 6 bases for V and 2 bases for J; bases not matched to a gene: 10. Germline V gene lookup returns CDR1 MNHEY and CDR2 SVGAGI. This CDR3 is built from 15 residues. The CDR3 spells CASRYRDSLAYEQYF. CDR3 coding DNA: TGTGCCAGCAGATACCGGGACAGCCTAGCCTACGAGCAGTACTTC.

This clone showed up just once. The chain employs TRBV28 and TRBJ2-7; 14 nucleotides agree with TRBD2. With 6 bases clipped from V and 6 bases from J, the junction kept 13 bases outside the gene matches. The germline CDR1 and CDR2 sequences are MDHEN and SYDVKM. The CDR3 length is 17 residues. As DNA, the CDR3 is TGTGCCAGCAGATTAACCCACTCCGGGACTAGCGGGAGCGAGCAGTACTTC. Translating gives CASRLTHSGTSGSEQYF.

This chain joins TRBV9 and TRBJ1-2; possibly TRBD1 for D (5 bases). V was pared by 1 base and J by 6 bases, with 22 bases between. The CDR3 is 17 residues long. Per the germline V gene, CDR1 is SGDLS and CDR2 is YYNGEE. Here the CDR3 DNA reads TGTGCCAGCAGCGTAAACCCAAGCGGGGCGTACGGGAATGGCTACACCTTC. Translating it yields CASSVNPSGAYGNGYTF.

The chain employs TRBV25-1 and TRBJ1-5, with a tentative D call TRBD1 (5 bases). Per germline, CDR1 MGHDK and CDR2 SYGVNS. The CDR3 extends over 14 amino acids. Trimming removed 4 bases at V and 9 bases at J, with 16 bases between. The CDR3 DNA follows: TGTGCCAGCAGTGGGAGGGGAGAGATTCGGCCCCAGCATTTT. Its protein is CASSGRGEIRPQHF.

The rearrangement links TRBV25-1 to TRBJ2-4; 7 bases agree with TRBD2. J gave up 5 bases and V 5 bases, and 3 bases lay outside the gene matches. Per the germline V gene, CDR1 is MGHDK and CDR2 is SYGVNS. The length of the CDR3 is 13 residues. DNA for the CDR3: TGTGCCAGCAGTCAGGGAGGGGAAAACATTCAGTACTTC. It specifies CASSQGGENIQYF.

The rearrangement joins TRBV11-1 to TRBJ2-7; 8 nucleotides agree with TRBD1. The CDR3 consists of 16 residues. V shed 6 bases, J shed 6 bases, and the junction held 16 bases outside the gene matches. The germline CDR1 and CDR2 sequences are SGHAT and FQDESV (reference sequence). The CDR3 DNA reads TGTGCCAGCAGAGGGAACCGGAACAGGGGGAAATCCGAGCAGTACTTC. Protein product: CASRGNRNRGKSEQYF. Full variable domain (remainder filled in from reference TRBV11-1 and TRBJ2-7): EAEVAQSPRYKITEKSQAVAFWCDPISGHATLYWYRQILGQGPELLVQFQDESVVDDSQLPKDRFSAERLKGVDSTLKIQPAELGDSAMYLCASRGNRNRGKSEQYFGPGTRLTVT.

V gene TRBV19 combines with J gene TRBJ1-2; 7 bases match TRBD1. CDR1 LNHDA and CDR2 SQIVND come from the germline V gene (reference sequence). The CDR3 covers 13 residues. Trimming at V came to 8 bases and at J to 4 bases, leaving 7 bases not matched to a gene. The CDR3 DNA reads TGTGCCAGTGTGACAGGGACCAGCTATGGCTACACCTTC. Residues: CASVTGTSYGYTF. The full variable domain, completed using reference TRBV19 and TRBJ1-2, is DGGITQSPKYLFRKEGQNVTLSCEQNLNHDAMYWYRQDPGQGLRLIYYSQIVNDFQKGDIAEGYSVSREKKESFPLTVTSAQKNPTAFYLCASVTGTSYGYTFGSGTRLTVV.

The chain is built from TRBV18 and TRBJ2-7; D is perhaps TRBD2 (6 bases). This CDR3 is 13 amino acids long. The germline V and J ends were trimmed by 6 bases and 6 bases, with 15 bases remaining between them. The germline V gene encodes CDR1 KGHSH and CDR2 LQKENI. As DNA, the CDR3 is TGTGCCAGCTCGCGGGACCAGGGTCGCGAGCAGTACTTC. Its translation: CASSRDQGREQYF.

This clone was counted a single time. The chain links TRBV5-1 to TRBJ1-1; 8 nucleotides match TRBD1. With V trimmed by 2 bases and J by 3 bases, 0 bases remained unmatched. From germline, CDR1 is SGHRS and CDR2 YFSETQ. The CDR3 has 13 residues. Here the CDR3 reads CASSFRGHTEAFF. The CDR3, as DNA: TGCGCCAGCAGCTTCAGGGGGCACACTGAAGCTTTCTTT.

V is TRBV28 and J is TRBJ1-4; weak D call: TRBD1 (6 bases). This CDR3 comprises 16 residues. The V and J ends lost 4 bases and 5 bases respectively, with 17 bases between them. Germline V lookup: CDR1 MDHEN, CDR2 SYDVKM. The CDR3 spells CASSSLPGTRNEKLFF. CDR3 nucleotide sequence: TGTGCCAGCAGTTCGTTACCCGGGACACGGAATGAAAAACTGTTTTTT.

The chain joins TRBV9 to TRBJ1-1, with 10 bases fitting TRBD1. V gave up 4 bases and J gave up 4 bases; unmatched junction bases: 7. The CDR3 runs to 15 residues. Germline lookup yields CDR1 SGDLS and CDR2 YYNGEE. CDR3 DNA sequence: TGTGCCAGCAGCCCTCGACAGGGGGCGGCCACTGAAGCTTTCTTT. Amino acid sequence: CASSPRQGAATEAFF.

The chain combines TRBV5-1 with TRBJ2-5; D remains ambiguous. V lost 1 base and J lost 5, with 3 bases in between. Germline CDR1 SGHRS, CDR2 YFSETQ. The CDR3 extends over 11 amino acids. The CDR3, as DNA: TGCGCCAGCAGCTTGCTTGAGACCCAGTACTTC. This translates into CASSLLETQYF.

The chain is built from TRBV10-2 and TRBJ2-7; 12 positions agree with TRBD2. J was trimmed by 3 bases and V by 5 bases; bases with no gene match: 2. The CDR3 is made up of 14 amino acids. Germline V lookup: CDR1 WSHSY, CDR2 SAAADI. For the CDR3, the DNA is TGCGCCAGCAGTCCGACTAGCGGGGGCTACGAGCAGTACTTC. Translated: CASSPTSGGYEQYF.